The table lists the clone carrying this T cell receptor beta chain with a few counts. Each CDR3 protein gets one entry after TCRdb re-called the 5' RACE reads with MiXCR. The repertoire holds roughly 72,000 distinct CDR3 sequences, with roughly 8.9% as singletons. The V and J ends lost 2 bases and 4 bases respectively, with 8 bases between them. CDR1 and CDR2 (germline): MNHEY, SMNVEV (reference sequence). The CDR3 is 13 residues long. Noted time point: blood at routine non-recurrence follow-up after resection. This entry comes from a study of spatial heterogeneity in lung cancer. The sequence derives from a female donor with early-stage non-small cell lung cancer. The rearrangement uses TRBV27 and TRBJ1-2; possibly TRBD1 for D (5 bases). Sequences were derived from PBMCs, sampled at follow-up. CDR3 in DNA: TGTGCCAGCAGTTTACAGGGCCCCTATGGCTACACCTTC. This encodes CASSLQGPYGYTF.